The 32 T cell receptor beta chains below come from one sample, sequenced in a study of blood T cell repertoires in COVID-19. The protocol was immunoSEQ multiplex PCR, while the TCRdb copy is restricted to in-frame clones and leaves out a portion. The sample has about 180,000 clones, around 86% seen once. The specimen was peripheral blood. The receptors were sampled from a woman in her seventies with COVID-19, enrolled during active disease.

This clone was seen only once. The chain is built from TRBV7-9 and TRBJ2-3; TRBD1 matches 7 bases. The germline V gene has CDR1 SEHNR and CDR2 FQNEAQ (reference sequence). The CDR3 sequence is 13 residues long. V lost 11 bases and J lost 0; bases outside the gene matches: 5. CDR3 coding DNA: TGTGCCGTTGGGACAGCTAGCACAGATACGCAGTATTTT. This sequence encodes CAVGTASTDTQYF.

The rearrangement links TRBV24-1 to TRBJ2-2; TRBD2 matches at 10 bases. Germline loops: CDR1 KGHDR, CDR2 SFDVKD. There are 15 residues in the CDR3. V was clipped by 0 bases and J by 6 bases; unmatched bases: 0. CDR3 nucleotide sequence: TGTGCCACCAGTGATTTGGGGACTAGCGCCGGGGAGCTGTTTTTT. This codes for CATSDLGTSAGELFF.

This clone occurred a few times. The V call is TRBV19, the J call TRBJ1-5; TRBD1 matches 7 bases. Looked up from germline, CDR1 is LNHDA and CDR2 is SQIVND (reference sequence). The CDR3 runs 15 residues. The trim removed 3 bases at V and 7 bases at J, leaving 9 bases unmatched. The CDR3 DNA follows: TGTGCCAGTAGTATTGGGAGGCAGGGGGAACAGCCCCAGCATTTT. Translation gives CASSIGRQGEQPQHF. Using reference TRBV19 and TRBJ1-5 for the parts outside the CDR3, the full variable domain is DGGITQSPKYLFRKEGQNVTLSCEQNLNHDAMYWYRQDPGQGLRLIYYSQIVNDFQKGDIAEGYSVSREKKESFPLTVTSAQKNPTAFYLCASSIGRQGEQPQHFGDGTRLSIL.

The V call is TRBV7-2, the J call TRBJ2-1, with 10 bases matching TRBD2. Per the germline V gene, CDR1 is SGHTA and CDR2 is FQGNSA. J lost 0 bases, V lost 0 bases, and 5 bases had no gene match. The length of the CDR3 is 18 residues. Written as DNA, the CDR3 is TGTGCCAGCAGCTTAGCCAGCGGGAGGGCAAGCTCCTACAATGAGCAGTTCTTC. Translation: CASSLASGRASSYNEQFF. The full variable domain, rest sourced from reference TRBV7-2 and TRBJ2-1, is GAGVSQSPSNKVTEKGKDVELRCDPISGHTALYWYRQSLGQGLEFLIYFQGNSAPDKSGLPSDRFSAERTGGSVSTLTIQRTQQEDSAVYLCASSLASGRASSYNEQFFGPGTRLTVL.

The rearrangement uses TRBV7-9 and TRBJ2-7; no clear D. The germline CDR1 and CDR2 sequences are SEHNR and FQNEAQ (reference sequence). The V gene lost 4 bases and the J gene lost 6 bases, with 10 bases spanning the gap. This CDR3 is built from 12 residues. CDR3: CASSSSPPEQYF. CDR3 coding DNA: TGTGCCAGCAGCTCCTCTCCCCCCGAGCAGTACTTC.

This clone was counted between two and nine times. The chain combines TRBV5-8 with TRBJ1-6; 8 bases line up with TRBD1. The ends lost 2 bases at V and 8 bases at J; junction bases unmatched: 6. The CDR3 is 15 amino acids. CDR1 is SGHTS and CDR2 is YDEGEE in the germline V gene. This CDR3 is CASSFLQTGDSPLHF. The CDR3 region has the DNA TGTGCCAGCAGCTTCCTGCAGACAGGGGATTCACCCCTCCACTTT. The full variable domain, with the rest looked up from reference TRBV5-8 and TRBJ1-6, is EAGVTQSPTHLIKTRGQQATLRCSPISGHTSVYWYQQALGLGLQFLLWYDEGEERNRGNFPPRFSGRQFPNYSSELNVNALELEDSALYLCASSFLQTGDSPLHFGNGTRLTVT.

The rearrangement uses TRBV6-2 or TRBV6-3 and TRBJ1-1; tentatively, D is TRBD1 (6 bases). The CDR3 spans 15 residues. Looked up from germline, CDR1 is MNHEY and CDR2 is SVGEGT. V lost 4 bases, J lost 2 bases, and 14 bases lay in between. The CDR3 spells CASSSIGGVNTEAFF. The DNA for the CDR3 is TGTGCCAGCAGTTCGATAGGGGGTGTAAACACTGAAGCTTTCTTT.

V usage is TRBV28 and J usage is TRBJ1-3, with a possible D match to TRBD1 (5 bases). V shed 7 bases and J shed 7 bases, with 23 bases lying between them. Germline lookup yields CDR1 MDHEN and CDR2 SYDVKM. The CDR3 consists of 16 residues. The CDR3 region is CASIPDRRLGSNTIYF. In nucleotides, the CDR3 is TGTGCCAGCATCCCCGACAGAAGGCTGGGGTCGAACACCATATATTTT.

The chain carries TRBV3-1 (or the pseudogene TRBV3-2) and TRBJ1-4; D gene ambiguous. V was cut by 3 bases and J by 8 bases, with 7 bases left in between. The CDR3 extends over 12 amino acids. Germline loops: CDR1 LGHDT, CDR2 YNNKEL (reference sequence). CDR3 loop: CASSQIYEKLFF. The CDR3 DNA reads TGTGCCAGCAGCCAGATCTACGAAAAACTGTTTTTT.

The chain's CDR3 is CASSIGVAGKADTQYF. For the CDR3, the DNA is TGTGCCAGTAGTATAGGGGTAGCGGGAAAGGCAGATACGCAGTATTTT. V is TRBV19 and J is TRBJ2-3; TRBD2 matches at 8 bases. The germline gives CDR1 LNHDA, CDR2 SQIVND (reference sequence). This CDR3 region has 16 residues. J was trimmed by 4 bases and V by 1 base; bases with no gene match: 7. The whole variable domain, filled in from reference TRBV19 and TRBJ2-3, reads DGGITQSPKYLFRKEGQNVTLSCEQNLNHDAMYWYRQDPGQGLRLIYYSQIVNDFQKGDIAEGYSVSREKKESFPLTVTSAQKNPTAFYLCASSIGVAGKADTQYFGPGTRLTVL.

The CDR3: CASSPYSSYNEQFF. CDR3 nucleotide sequence: TGTGCCAGCAGTCCCTACTCCTCCTACAATGAGCAGTTCTTC. The chain links TRBV27 to TRBJ2-1; D unclear. Germline-derived CDR1 and CDR2 are MNHEY and SMNVEV (reference sequence). Trimming stripped 5 bases from V and 0 bases from J, with 8 bases between. The CDR3 consists of 14 residues.

This chain uses TRBV27 with TRBJ1-1; the D gene is possibly TRBD1 (6 bases). The CDR3 sequence is 17 residues long. Germline assignment: CDR1 MNHEY and CDR2 SMNVEV (reference sequence). The V end lost 1 base, the J end lost 0 bases, and 15 bases lay between the germline ends. The CDR3 nucleotides read TGTGCCAGCAGTTTATGGCCCCCGGGACAACTGAACACTGAAGCTTTCTTT. Its protein is CASSLWPPGQLNTEAFF.

CDR3 DNA: TGCAGCGTTGGGGGGAGGACAGGGGAAGGCACTGAAGCTTTCTTT. The encoded protein is CSVGGRTGEGTEAFF. The chain couples TRBV29-1 to TRBJ1-1; 9 bases are shared with TRBD1. This CDR3 contains 15 residues. CDR1 and CDR2 (germline): SQVTM, ANQGSEA. V lost 4 bases to trimming and J lost 4 bases; unmatched junction nucleotides: 10.

This sequence joins TRBV3-1 (or the pseudogene TRBV3-2) and TRBJ2-7; possible D gene TRBD2, 5 bases. V gave up 4 bases and J gave up 5 bases, with 18 bases separating them. The CDR3 totals 15 residues. From germline, CDR1 is LGHDT and CDR2 YNNKEL (reference sequence). The chain's CDR3 is CASSLAGVGIHEQYF. As DNA, the CDR3 is TGTGCCAGCAGCCTAGCCGGGGTAGGGATCCACGAGCAGTACTTC.

The CDR3 DNA follows: TGTGCCATCAGTGAGCCTTCCCAGGGGATGAACACTGAAGCTTTCTTT. The encoded protein is CAISEPSQGMNTEAFF. The rearrangement links TRBV10-3 to TRBJ1-1, with D possibly matching TRBD1 (6 bases). The CDR3 covers 16 residues. V lost 2 bases and J lost 0, with 13 bases in between. Germline loops: CDR1 ENHRY, CDR2 SYGVKD.

The chain combines TRBV10-2 with TRBJ1-5, with D possibly TRBD1 on 6 matching bases. Trimming took 3 bases from V and 7 from J, leaving 13 bases between them. Germline loops: CDR1 WSHSY, CDR2 SAAADI. The length of the CDR3 is 14 residues. CDR3 loop: CASSDTGLGQPQHF. The CDR3 coding sequence is TGCGCCAGCAGTGATACAGGGCTAGGGCAGCCCCAGCATTTT.

The gene calls are TRBV7-6 and TRBJ2-7; 9 bases match TRBD2. The germline V gene encodes CDR1 SGHVS and CDR2 FNYEAQ. The CDR3 length is 17 residues. Trimming took 1 base from V and 4 from J; bases not matched to a gene: 11. Written as DNA, the CDR3 is TGTGCCAGCAGCTTAGTAGGCGGTAGCGGGAGACCTTACGAGCAGTACTTC. Protein sequence: CASSLVGGSGRPYEQYF.

J is TRBJ2-3 and V is TRBV29-1; D is ambiguous. This CDR3 is built from 13 residues. Trimming cost V 8 bases and J 1 base, with 13 bases left between them. Germline assignment: CDR1 SQVTM and CDR2 ANQGSEA. CDR3 nucleotides: TGCAGCCTTTTCGTCGGTCGCACAGATACGCAGTATTTT. It yields the protein CSLFVGRTDTQYF.

The V gene is TRBV11-2, the J gene TRBJ2-7; the match to TRBD1 covers 7 bases. The V gene end was trimmed by 2 bases and the J gene end by 6 bases; junction bases not matched to a gene: 7. Germline V lookup: CDR1 SGHAT, CDR2 FQNNGV. CDR3 length equals 14 residues. DNA for the CDR3: TGTGCCAGCAGCTTAAACCGGGACAGAGGCGAGCAGTACTTC. Its protein is CASSLNRDRGEQYF.

This chain uses TRBV19 with TRBJ1-4; a possible D gene is TRBD1 (5 bases). Germline V gene sequence: CDR1 LNHDA, CDR2 SQIVND (reference sequence). The length of the CDR3 is 14 residues. Trimming cost V 6 bases and J 10 bases, with 18 bases left between them. CDR3 in amino acids: CASRGTLLGGKLFF. CDR3 DNA: TGTGCCAGTAGAGGGACTCTTCTAGGAGGAAAACTGTTTTTT. The full variable domain, in which reference TRBV19 and TRBJ1-4 provide the parts outside the CDR3, is DGGITQSPKYLFRKEGQNVTLSCEQNLNHDAMYWYRQDPGQGLRLIYYSQIVNDFQKGDIAEGYSVSREKKESFPLTVTSAQKNPTAFYLCASRGTLLGGKLFFGSGTQLSVL.

This clone appeared a single time. The chain recombines TRBV18 with TRBJ1-1; TRBD1 aligns across 11 bases. Germline V CDR1 and CDR2: KGHSH, LQKENI. J was trimmed by 1 base and V by 4 bases; bases with no gene match: 5. This CDR3 is 16 amino acids long. The CDR3 loop reads CASSRTGGSRNTEAFF. CDR3 DNA sequence: TGTGCCAGCTCACGGACAGGGGGCTCTCGGAACACTGAAGCTTTCTTT.

The chain combines TRBV27 with TRBJ1-5; maybe TRBD1 (5 bases). This CDR3 spans 13 amino acids. V was cut by 4 bases and J by 2 bases, with 6 bases left in between. CDR1 is MNHEY and CDR2 is SMNVEV in the germline V gene (reference sequence). For the CDR3, the DNA is TGTGCCAGCAGTTCAGGGCGCAATCAGCCCCAGCATTTT. Its translation: CASSSGRNQPQHF.

This clone has only a few counts. The chain recombines TRBV7-2 with TRBJ1-4; weak D call: TRBD1 (6 bases). The germline V and J ends were trimmed by 1 base and 8 bases, with 17 bases remaining between them. CDR1 is SGHTA, CDR2 FQGNSA, per germline. The CDR3 extends over 16 amino acids. The CDR3 DNA follows: TGTGCCAGCAGCTTAGGGTGGCAGGGGCAAGGGGAAAAACTGTTTTTT. As protein: CASSLGWQGQGEKLFF.

The rearrangement uses TRBV7-2 and TRBJ2-5; 8 nucleotides agree with TRBD1. The V gene's germline CDR1 is SGHTA and CDR2 FQGNSA. This CDR3 region has 15 residues. V was clipped by 5 bases and J by 5 bases; unmatched bases: 10. The CDR3 region is CASSPPGGIRETQYF. The DNA for the CDR3 is TGTGCCAGCAGCCCTCCAGGGGGCATAAGGGAGACCCAGTACTTC.

The gene calls are TRBV19 and TRBJ1-2; D not resolved. CDR3 length equals 14 residues. V shed 4 bases and J shed 1 base, with 10 bases lying between them. CDR1 and CDR2 from the germline V gene are LNHDA and SQIVND (reference sequence). CDR3 sequence: CASSTGGNNYGYTF. The CDR3 DNA reads as TGTGCCAGTAGTACAGGAGGCAATAACTATGGCTACACCTTC. The whole variable domain, remainder taken from reference TRBV19 and TRBJ1-2, is DGGITQSPKYLFRKEGQNVTLSCEQNLNHDAMYWYRQDPGQGLRLIYYSQIVNDFQKGDIAEGYSVSREKKESFPLTVTSAQKNPTAFYLCASSTGGNNYGYTFGSGTRLTVV.

This clone has a single count. CDR3 region: CASSFSGRGSSGANVLTF. CDR3 DNA: TGTGCCAGCAGCTTCTCAGGTCGAGGGTCCTCTGGGGCCAACGTCCTGACTTTC. The rearrangement joins TRBV7-9 to TRBJ2-6; TRBD2 might be the D (5 bases). The CDR3 consists of 18 residues. With 3 bases removed from V and 0 bases from J, the gap between germline ends came to 15 bases. CDR1 and CDR2 from the germline V gene are SEHNR and FQNEAQ (reference sequence).

The rearrangement joins TRBV11-1 to TRBJ2-5, with a tentative D call TRBD2 (5 bases). The V gene's germline CDR1 is SGHAT and CDR2 FQDESV (reference sequence). V lost 5 bases to trimming and J lost 5 bases, with 21 bases between them. The CDR3 totals 16 residues. CDR3 in DNA: TGTGCCAGCAGCCATTCCTGGACTGCTTCTGGGGAGACCCAGTACTTC. It specifies CASSHSWTASGETQYF. Filled out from reference TRBV11-1 and TRBJ2-5, the complete variable domain reads EAEVAQSPRYKITEKSQAVAFWCDPISGHATLYWYRQILGQGPELLVQFQDESVVDDSQLPKDRFSAERLKGVDSTLKIQPAELGDSAMYLCASSHSWTASGETQYFGPGTRLLVL.

The chain joins TRBV13 to TRBJ2-7, with D tentatively TRBD2 (6 bases). Germline-derived CDR1 and CDR2 are PRHDT and FYEKMQ (reference sequence). With 3 bases removed from V and 1 base from J, the gap between germline ends came to 16 bases. CDR3 length: 16 residues. The CDR3 is CASSLSGAGPSYEQYF. The CDR3 DNA reads TGTGCCAGCAGCTTGTCCGGGGCGGGACCGTCCTACGAGCAGTACTTC. Full variable domain (outside the CDR3, taken from reference TRBV13 and TRBJ2-7): AAGVIQSPRHLIKEKRETATLKCYPIPRHDTVYWYQQGPGQDPQFLISFYEKMQSDKGSIPDRFSAQQFSDYHSELNMSSLELGDSALYFCASSLSGAGPSYEQYFGPGTRLTVT.

Only one count was recorded for this clone. This chain uses TRBV28 with TRBJ2-7; 8 nucleotides align to TRBD1. CDR1 is MDHEN, CDR2 SYDVKM, per germline. Trimming removed 4 bases from V and 6 bases from J; junction bases left unmatched: 5. This CDR3 has 13 amino acids. The CDR3 bases are TGTGCCAGCAGTTACGGTGACAGGGGCGAGCAGTACTTC. As protein: CASSYGDRGEQYF.

The chain links TRBV7-8 to TRBJ1-5, with 12 bases aligning to TRBD1. Germline V gene lookup returns CDR1 SGHVS and CDR2 FQNEAQ. V shed 4 bases, J shed 6 bases, and the junction held 7 bases outside the gene matches. The CDR3 loop spans 16 amino acids. DNA for the CDR3: TGTGCCAGCAGCTCCCTGGGACAGGGGGCGGGTCAGCCCCAGCATTTT. This encodes CASSSLGQGAGQPQHF. The full variable domain, rest sourced from reference TRBV7-8 and TRBJ1-5, is GAGVSQSPRYKVAKRGQDVALRCDPISGHVSLFWYQQALGQGPEFLTYFQNEAQLDKSGLPSDRFFAERPEGSVSTLKIQRTQQEDSAVYLCASSSLGQGAGQPQHFGDGTRLSIL.

The rearrangement uses TRBV2 and TRBJ1-2; D ambiguous. Germline V lookup: CDR1 SNHLY, CDR2 FYNNEI. The CDR3 sequence is 13 residues long. The ends were cut back, 8 bases at V and 7 bases at J, with 17 bases in the middle. The CDR3 DNA follows: TGTGCCAGCGGCGCGGGCCCCCGAGGTGGCTACACCTTC. It yields the protein CASGAGPRGGYTF.

V gene TRBV28 combines with J gene TRBJ1-2; 7 nucleotides agree with TRBD1. CDR3 length: 13 residues. Trimming at V came to 5 bases and at J to 8 bases, leaving 8 bases not matched to a gene. Germline V lookup: CDR1 MDHEN, CDR2 SYDVKM. The CDR3 loop reads CASSPTGWMGYTF. The DNA for the CDR3 is TGTGCCAGCAGTCCGACAGGGTGGATGGGCTACACCTTC.